What follows are 26 T cell receptor beta chains derived from one specimen sequenced in a study of T cell repertoires in ileal Crohn's disease. Data came from immunoSEQ multiplex PCR; TCRdb stores just in-frame clones and leaves some out. The repertoire consists of some 4,100 clones, with 74% occurring once and the leading ten covering approximately 7%. Material for sequencing was ileal tissue. The receptors originated from an adult with Crohn's disease.

This chain links TRBV5-8 with TRBJ1-4; no firm D call. V lost 7 bases, J lost 4 bases, and 14 bases lay in between. Per the germline V gene, CDR1 is SGHTS and CDR2 is YDEGEE. The CDR3 is 14 residues long. CDR3 DNA: TGTGCCAGCGACGAGCGCCCTCTTAATGAAAAACTGTTTTTT. This sequence encodes CASDERPLNEKLFF.

The chain carries TRBV5-1 and TRBJ2-1; 13 bases match TRBD2. V shed 4 bases and J 7 bases; nucleotides not matched to a gene: 17. From germline, CDR1 is SGHRS and CDR2 YFSETQ. This CDR3 has 19 amino acids. The CDR3 coding sequence is TGCGCCAGCAGCCCACAAACAACTAGCGGGGGGGCGAATTGGAATGAGCAGTTCTTC. Its translation is CASSPQTTSGGANWNEQFF.

This chain links TRBV6-1 with TRBJ1-5; D is unresolved. CDR3 length: 14 residues. The V end was cut by 11 bases, the J end by 7 bases, with 21 bases between. The germline CDR1 and CDR2 sequences are MNHNS and SASEGT. CDR3 region: CAARDSLLTQPQHF. As DNA, the CDR3 is TGTGCCGCTCGAGACTCACTTCTTACCCAGCCCCAGCATTTT.

About this clone: One junction end disagrees with the germline gene, perhaps due to a read error. The V and J genes are TRBV4-1 and TRBJ1-2; no clear D. Germline V gene sequence: CDR1 MGHRA, CDR2 YSYEKL. CDR3 length: 10 residues. CDR3 sequence: CASSRGQTFF. CDR3 DNA sequence: TGCGCCAGCAGCCGTGGCCAGACATTCTTC.

The V call is TRBV19, the J call TRBJ1-5; a weak D match, TRBD1 (5 bases). This CDR3 spans 15 amino acids. The V end was cut by 6 bases, the J end by 4 bases, with 16 bases between. Germline assignment: CDR1 LNHDA and CDR2 SQIVND (reference sequence). CDR3 nucleotide sequence: TGTGCCAGTAGACTTCTTTCAGGGACTAATCAGCCCCAGCATTTT. Protein: CASRLLSGTNQPQHF.

This clone was observed a single time. The genes are TRBV2 and TRBJ2-3; TRBD2 is a possible D gene (6 bases). Per germline, CDR1 SNHLY and CDR2 FYNNEI. Trimming took off 11 bases at V and 5 bases at J, with 17 bases between the two ends. CDR3 length: 13 amino acids. This chain's CDR3 is CAGGTGVRDTQYF. DNA of the CDR3: TGTGCCGGGGGGACCGGGGTTAGAGATACGCAGTATTTT.

The V and J genes are TRBV19 and TRBJ2-2; TRBD1 matches 11 bases. The CDR3 covers 14 residues. The trim removed 8 bases at V and 6 bases at J, leaving 5 bases unmatched. Germline CDR1 LNHDA, CDR2 SQIVND (reference sequence). CDR3 DNA: TGTGCCAGTTCCGCGGGACAGGGGGCCGGGGAGCTGTTTTTT. As protein: CASSAGQGAGELFF.

This chain links TRBV18 with TRBJ2-1, with 9 bases aligning to TRBD2. J lost 7 bases, V lost 3 bases, and 7 bases had no gene match. This CDR3 is 15 amino acids long. Germline V gene lookup returns CDR1 KGHSH and CDR2 LQKENI. CDR3 DNA sequence: TGTGCCAGCTCACCCTCTGGGACTAGCCGAAATGAGCAGTTCTTC. Its translation is CASSPSGTSRNEQFF.

This chain links TRBV6-6 with TRBJ1-1, with D uncertain. The CDR3 is made up of 14 amino acids. CDR1 and CDR2 from the germline V gene are MNHNY and SVGAGI (reference sequence). Trimming took 5 bases from V and 1 from J, leaving 11 bases between them. The DNA of the CDR3 is TGTGCCAGCAGTATCGGAGGTTCGAACACTGAAGCTTTCTTT. Translated: CASSIGGSNTEAFF.

DNA for the CDR3: TGCGCCAGCAGTGAGATAACAGGGGGCAGGGAGCAGTTCTTC. This sequence encodes CASSEITGGREQFF. The gene calls are TRBV10-2 and TRBJ2-1; 9 nucleotides align to TRBD1. Germline V gene lookup returns CDR1 WSHSY and CDR2 SAAADI. Unmatched junction bases numbered 6, after V lost 2 bases and J lost 10 bases. There are 14 residues in the CDR3.

The rearrangement links TRBV5-6 to TRBJ2-2, with 8 bases aligning to TRBD1. The CDR3 is 15 amino acids. V shed 3 bases, J shed 5 bases, and the junction held 6 bases outside the gene matches. Looked up from germline, CDR1 is SGHDT and CDR2 is YYEEEE. The CDR3 spells CASSSLQGATGELFF. The CDR3 nucleotides are TGTGCCAGCAGCTCTCTGCAGGGGGCGACCGGGGAGCTGTTTTTT.

V gene TRBV7-6 combines with J gene TRBJ2-3, with 11 nucleotides matching TRBD2. This CDR3 spans 14 amino acids. Per germline, CDR1 SGHVS and CDR2 FNYEAQ. The junction had 4 bases not matched to a gene; V was cut back by 4 bases and J by 7 bases. In DNA, the CDR3 is TGTGCCAGCAGCTCGGGACTAGCGGACAATACGCAGTATTTT. Encoded protein: CASSSGLADNTQYF. Full variable domain (remainder filled in from reference TRBV7-6 and TRBJ2-3): GAGVSQSPRYKVTKRGQDVALRCDPISGHVSLYWYRQALGQGPEFLTYFNYEAQQDKSGLPNDRFSAERPEGSISTLTIQRTEQRDSAMYRCASSSGLADNTQYFGPGTRLTVL.

The rearrangement joins TRBV27 to TRBJ1-5; 7 nucleotides line up with TRBD1. The germline V gene has CDR1 MNHEY and CDR2 SMNVEV (reference sequence). Losses at the gene ends were 4 bases for V and 4 bases for J; bases not matched to a gene: 10. This CDR3 contains 16 residues. This CDR3 reads CASSSLNRGDNQPQHF. The CDR3 DNA reads TGTGCCAGCAGTTCGCTCAACAGGGGCGATAATCAGCCCCAGCATTTT.

The J gene is TRBJ1-5, the V gene TRBV28; TRBD1 might be the D (5 bases). The CDR3 length is 13 residues. Per germline, CDR1 MDHEN and CDR2 SYDVKM. Trimming took off 8 bases at V and 5 bases at J, with 13 bases between the two ends. CDR3 sequence (DNA): TGTGCCAGCGCCCTTTGGGGGGATCAGCCCCAGCATTTT. Translation gives CASALWGDQPQHF.

V is TRBV18 and J is TRBJ1-4, with 9 bases matching TRBD1. This CDR3 is 18 amino acids long. Trimming removed 4 bases from V and 4 bases from J; junction bases left unmatched: 13. Germline CDR1 reads KGHSH; CDR2 reads LQKENI. The CDR3 reads CASSRLWGQGEDNEKLFF. For the CDR3, the DNA is TGTGCCAGCTCACGACTTTGGGGACAGGGTGAAGATAATGAAAAACTGTTTTTT.

The chain couples TRBV21-1 to TRBJ1-4. TRBV21-1 is a known pseudogene. The CDR3 has 15 residues. The CDR3 DNA reads TGTGCCAGCACGGGGGGGAGAGCAACTAATGAAAAACTGTTTTTT. It yields the protein CASTGGRATNEKLFF.

The chain employs TRBV7-2 and TRBJ1-1; D is ambiguous. The V end was cut by 1 base, the J end by 1 base, with 10 bases between. The germline V gene has CDR1 SGHTA and CDR2 FQGNSA. The CDR3 runs to 15 residues. This CDR3 reads CASSLGLAGNTEAFF. CDR3 in DNA: TGTGCCAGCAGCTTAGGGCTAGCGGGGAACACTGAAGCTTTCTTT.

The gene calls are TRBV10-3 and TRBJ2-7; D is unresolved. This CDR3 is 13 amino acids long. Trimming stripped 6 bases from V and 1 base from J, with 10 bases between. Germline CDR1 ENHRY, CDR2 SYGVKD. The CDR3 region is CAIRGTGSYEQYF. DNA of the CDR3: TGTGCCATCAGGGGTACGGGTTCCTACGAGCAGTACTTC.

This clone is classed as medium-sized. The chain is built from TRBV6-4 and TRBJ2-3; 8 nucleotides agree with TRBD2. This CDR3 region has 14 residues. The trim removed 5 bases at V and 2 bases at J, leaving 3 bases unmatched. From germline, CDR1 is MRHNA and CDR2 SNTAGT. CDR3 sequence: CASSSGGDTDTQYF. Written as DNA, the CDR3 is TGTGCCAGCAGTAGCGGGGGAGACACAGATACGCAGTATTTT.

This clone was observed a single time. The chain uses TRBV19 and TRBJ1-5; TRBD1 might be the D (6 bases). With 0 bases removed from V and 0 bases from J, the gap between germline ends came to 24 bases. The CDR3 spans 21 residues. Germline loops: CDR1 LNHDA, CDR2 SQIVND (reference sequence). In DNA, the CDR3 is TGTGCCAGTAGTATAGATCAGTACTCGAGGGGGTCGGGGTATAGCAATCAGCCCCAGCATTTT. Translation gives CASSIDQYSRGSGYSNQPQHF.

The chain combines TRBV5-4 with TRBJ1-6; no clear D gene. Trimming took 0 bases from V and 7 from J, leaving 5 bases between them. Per the germline V gene, CDR1 is SGHNT and CDR2 is YYREEE (reference sequence). The CDR3 covers 13 residues. Here the CDR3 reads CASSLDKNSPLHF. The DNA for the CDR3 is TGTGCCAGCAGCTTGGACAAGAATTCACCCCTCCACTTT.

The rearrangement links TRBV29-1 to TRBJ2-7, with 9 bases lining up with TRBD1. The CDR3 covers 13 residues. CDR1 and CDR2 (germline): SQVTM, ANQGSEA. V shed 1 base and J 6 bases; nucleotides not matched to a gene: 4. This CDR3 reads CSVEGDRDGEQYF. The CDR3 nucleotides read TGCAGCGTTGAAGGGGACAGGGACGGCGAGCAGTACTTC.

The rearrangement joins TRBV6-1 to TRBJ2-7, with 7 nucleotides matching TRBD1. Losses at the gene ends were 4 bases for V and 5 bases for J; bases not matched to a gene: 8. The germline V gene encodes CDR1 MNHNS and CDR2 SASEGT. This CDR3 spans 14 amino acids. CDR3 amino acids: CASSVTGKPHEQYF. In DNA form, the CDR3 reads TGTGCCAGCAGTGTGACAGGGAAACCCCACGAGCAGTACTTC.

The rearrangement joins TRBV9 to TRBJ1-5, with D unclear. This CDR3 spans 15 amino acids. V lost 0 bases and J lost 5, with 12 bases in between. From germline, CDR1 is SGDLS and CDR2 YYNGEE. The CDR3 loop is CASSVDPSIDQPQHF. The CDR3 bases are TGTGCCAGCAGCGTAGATCCCAGTATCGATCAGCCCCAGCATTTT.

V is TRBV5-4 and J is TRBJ2-5; 8 bases map to TRBD2. The J segment lost 5 bases and the V segment lost 2 bases, leaving 8 bases of the junction unmatched. The germline CDR1 and CDR2 sequences are SGHNT and YYREEE (reference sequence). The CDR3 has 15 residues. In DNA, the CDR3 is TGTGCCAGCAGCTTCCCGGGACTAGGATTGGAGACCCAGTACTTC. It translates to CASSFPGLGLETQYF.

This chain joins TRBV18 and TRBJ1-2; D is undetermined. Germline V gene sequence: CDR1 KGHSH, CDR2 LQKENI. The CDR3 runs 14 residues. The germline V and J ends were trimmed by 2 bases and 2 bases, with 9 bases remaining between them. The CDR3 here is CASSPERSNYGYTF. In DNA, the CDR3 is TGTGCCAGCTCACCAGAGCGGTCAAACTATGGCTACACCTTC.